This T cell receptor beta chain originates from a study of blood T cell repertoires in COVID-19. In the study overall: COVID-19 samples collected from the United States, Italy and Spain covered acute and convalescent phases. From T cells, B-cell-depleted T cells, or PBMCs came the material, which was cDNA or gDNA.

The CDR3 totals 18 residues. Germline V gives CDR1 ENHRY, CDR2 SYGVKD. The V and J ends lost 2 bases and 2 bases, in that order; junction bases with no gene match: 7. Authors' analysis steps: Estimated nucleated cell counts came from reference gene primer amplification. Assay: immunoSEQ multiplex PCR; the TCRdb copy retains only in-frame clones and omits some. V, J and clone size are taken as reported in that table, and D and trimming were inferred from the DNA itself. The table includes 65,000 to 80,000 clones, 82% detected once. The sequenced sample consisted of peripheral blood. This receptor was identified in a human donor in a cohort sampled during active COVID-19. This chain joins TRBV10-3 and TRBJ2-6, with 9 positions matching TRBD1. The CDR3: CAISEPGQGKAGANVLTF. In DNA form, the CDR3 reads TGTGCCATCAGTGAGCCGGGACAGGGAAAGGCTGGGGCCAACGTCCTGACTTTC.